The clone carrying this T cell receptor beta chain was seen many times. Its target is not known. This sample stems from a study of spatial heterogeneity in lung cancer. General observations from the study: One measure, the expanded intratumoral alpha and beta TCR count, tracked tumor mutation counts. Approximate estimated coverage of tumor T cells amounted to 7% for alpha and 11% to 15% for beta chains.

Time point here: sample taken at primary tumor resection. Tumor, nontumor lung or frozen PBMC supplied whole RNA that was sequenced unsorted. TCRdb reprocessed the 5' RACE reads with MiXCR, giving one entry per CDR3 protein. The sample holds 15,000 to 20,000 distinct CDR3 sequences, roughly 5.7% seen once. Per germline, CDR1 KGHSH and CDR2 LQKENI. The V end lost 3 bases, the J end lost 5 bases, and 11 bases lay between the germline ends. CDR3 length: 14 amino acids. Here the sequenced sample was lung tumor tissue, taken at surgery. This clonotype was sampled from a male donor with early-stage non-small cell lung cancer. The rearrangement joins TRBV18 to TRBJ2-1; D is possibly TRBD1 (6 bases). The CDR3 DNA sequence: TGTGCCAGCTCACCTCAGGGGCGGAACAATGAGCAGTTCTTC. Translation gives CASSPQGRNNEQFF.